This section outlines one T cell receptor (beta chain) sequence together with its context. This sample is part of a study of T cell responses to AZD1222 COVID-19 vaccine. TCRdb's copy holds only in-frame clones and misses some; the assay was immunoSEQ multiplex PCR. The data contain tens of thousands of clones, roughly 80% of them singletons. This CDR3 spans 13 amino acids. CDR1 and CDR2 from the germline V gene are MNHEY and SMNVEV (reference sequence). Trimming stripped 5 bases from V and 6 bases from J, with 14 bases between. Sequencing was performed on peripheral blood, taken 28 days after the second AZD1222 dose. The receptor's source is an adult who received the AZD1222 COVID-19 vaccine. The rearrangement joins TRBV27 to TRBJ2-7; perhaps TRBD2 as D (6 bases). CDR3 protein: CASSKYGDSEQYF. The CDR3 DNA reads TGTGCCAGCAGTAAGTATGGGGACTCCGAGCAGTACTTC.